Given below is one T cell receptor beta chain in context. The antigen is undetermined. This entry belongs to a study of Ad26.COV2.S vaccination and SARS-CoV-2 variants. Study outcomes and limitations: Total T cell responses may have been underestimated by the TCR breadth and depth analyses.

TCRdb keeps only in-frame clones here, not all; method: immunoSEQ multiplex PCR. The sample consists of 380,000 or so clones, about 80% of them appearing once. Sample treatment: 19 received Ad26.COV2.S at low or high dose, single or two shots; a few received placebo; per-sample allocation not given. Collection of the samples took place on day 63 after the first injection of vaccine or placebo. Sequences were derived from peripheral blood, sampled in a trial of Ad26.COV2.S vaccine versus placebo. This clonotype was sampled from a person between 18 and 65 years old who received the Ad26.COV2.S COVID-19 vaccine or a placebo.

In nucleotides, the CDR3 is TGCAGCGTTGAAGCAGGGGGGGGAGGCTACACCTTC. This encodes CSVEAGGGGYTF. This rearrangement joins TRBV29-1 to TRBJ1-2; 7 positions agree with TRBD1. Germline V gene data show CDR1 as SQVTM and CDR2 as ANQGSEA. The CDR3 covers 12 residues. Trimming cost V 1 base and J 8 bases; bases outside gene matches: 4.